The clone carrying this T cell receptor (beta chain) was detected only once. The sample holds other DNA sequences that translate to the same CDR3. Clones were read by immunoSEQ multiplex PCR, and TCRdb kept only the in-frame ones, dropping some. The sample has roughly 130,000 clones, approximately 90% seen once. The record originates from a study of control samples from healthy donors and cancer patients. This CDR3 has 14 amino acids. The germline V and J ends were trimmed by 0 bases and 1 base, with 8 bases remaining between them. CDR1 is SGHRS and CDR2 is YFSETQ in the germline V gene. The chain employs TRBV5-1 and TRBJ2-7; TRBD2 might be the D (6 bases). This TCR was sampled from a young man in good health. Specimen: blood. The DNA for the CDR3 is TGCGCCAGCAGCTTGGTGGCGGGGTCCTACGAGCAGTACTTC. Its translation: CASSLVAGSYEQYF.